The 20 T cell receptor beta chains listed next were all sequenced from one sample in a study of siplizumab effects on memory and regulatory T cells. Here immunoSEQ multiplex PCR was the method, and the copy in TCRdb shows in-frame clones only, minus some. This repertoire shows about 97,000 clones, 90% to 95% found once; its top ten account for 1.1%. Sequenced: CD4+ T cells sorted from blood. The receptors shown here come from a human donor in good health.

This chain links TRBV29-1 with TRBJ2-1; perhaps TRBD1 as D (5 bases). The CDR3 consists of 14 residues. The germline V gene has CDR1 SQVTM and CDR2 ANQGSEA. The V end was cut by 6 bases, the J end by 7 bases, with 19 bases between. The CDR3 here is CSVTGPRILNEQFF. The DNA of the CDR3 is TGCAGCGTAACAGGACCCAGAATTTTAAATGAGCAGTTCTTC.

The chain carries TRBV28 and TRBJ1-5; D unresolved. The V gene lost 6 bases and the J gene lost 5 bases, with 5 bases spanning the gap. This CDR3 is 11 amino acids long. In germline, CDR1 is MDHEN, CDR2 SYDVKM. CDR3 sequence: CASSHHQPQHF. CDR3 DNA: TGTGCCAGCAGCCACCATCAGCCCCAGCATTTT. Variable domain in full (rest from reference TRBV28 and TRBJ1-5): DVKVTQSSRYLVKRTGEKVFLECVQDMDHENMFWYRQDPGLGLRLIYFSYDVKMKEKGDIPEGYSVSREKKERFSLILESASTNQTSMYLCASSHHQPQHFGDGTRLSIL.

The chain uses TRBV30 and TRBJ1-6, with unresolved D. CDR3 length: 13 residues. The germline V and J ends were trimmed by 4 bases and 7 bases, with 11 bases remaining between them. CDR1 GTSNPN and CDR2 SVGIG come from the germline V gene (reference sequence). The CDR3 reads CAWIGRANSPLHF. The CDR3 DNA reads TGTGCCTGGATCGGACGTGCAAATTCACCCCTCCACTTT. Combining the CDR3 with reference TRBV30 and TRBJ1-6 gives the whole variable domain SQTIHQWPATLVQPVGSPLSLECTVEGTSNPNLYWYRQAAGRGLQLLFYSVGIGQISSEVPQNLSASRPQDRQFILSSKKLLLSDSGFYLCAWIGRANSPLHFGNGTRLTVT.

This chain joins TRBV7-9 and TRBJ1-3, with a weak D call TRBD1 (6 bases). Germline V lookup: CDR1 SEHNR, CDR2 FQNEAQ (reference sequence). V lost 6 bases and J lost 0, with 12 bases in between. The CDR3 loop spans 15 amino acids. DNA for the CDR3: TGTGCCAGCAGTTTCGGGGACAACTCTGGAAACACCATATATTTT. Its protein is CASSFGDNSGNTIYF.

Note on this clone: The sample has other DNA sequences that encode this CDR3 too. This chain connects TRBV18 to TRBJ1-1, with 9 bases that match TRBD1. The length of the CDR3 is 14 residues. V lost 3 bases, J lost 1 base, and 0 bases stayed unmatched. Germline V gene data show CDR1 as KGHSH and CDR2 as LQKENI. CDR3 bases: TGTGCCAGCTCACCGGGACAGGGGAACACTGAAGCTTTCTTT. This gives the protein CASSPGQGNTEAFF.

This clone was picked up a small number of times. The genes are TRBV7-9 and TRBJ2-7, with TRBD2 matching 7 bases. V was pared by 1 base and J by 6 bases, with 12 bases of the junction left unmatched. Germline V gives CDR1 SEHNR, CDR2 FQNEAQ (reference sequence). The CDR3 length is 16 residues. The CDR3 region is CASSLDSGGSLGEQYF. The DNA of the CDR3 is TGTGCCAGCAGCTTAGACTCGGGCGGGAGCCTGGGCGAGCAGTACTTC.

This rearrangement joins TRBV23-1 to TRBJ1-2; unclear D gene. TRBV23-1 is treated as an ORF (open reading frame) with a function not yet certain. The CDR3 runs 14 residues. Trimming pared 5 bases from V and 0 bases from J, leaving 10 bases between. The CDR3 bases are TGCGCCAGCAGTATCAACAGATCTAACTATGGCTACACCTTC. Its protein is CASSINRSNYGYTF.

The chain employs TRBV30 and TRBJ2-3, with D unresolved. Trimming cost V 2 bases and J 7 bases, with 13 bases left between them. This CDR3 contains 13 residues. Germline V gene sequence: CDR1 GTSNPN, CDR2 SVGIG (reference sequence). The CDR3 here is CAWSLGRMNTQYF. CDR3 bases: TGTGCCTGGAGTTTGGGTCGGATGAATACGCAGTATTTT.

Only one count was recorded for this clone. V usage is TRBV7-6 and J usage is TRBJ2-3, with D perhaps being TRBD1 or TRBD2 (5 bases each). Trimming took 5 bases from V and 0 from J, leaving 12 bases between them. The germline V gene encodes CDR1 SGHVS and CDR2 FNYEAQ. The CDR3 loop spans 15 amino acids. The CDR3 nucleotides read TGTGCCAGCAGCCTCCGGGGCGCGAGCACAGATACGCAGTATTTT. It translates to CASSLRGASTDTQYF.

V and J are TRBV5-1 and TRBJ2-2; D is uncertain. Germline CDR1 and CDR2: SGHRS and YFSETQ. The CDR3 consists of 15 residues. V was cut by 4 bases and J by 5 bases, with 15 bases left in between. The CDR3 is CASSLSGDRTGELFF. The CDR3 region has the DNA TGCGCCAGCAGCCTTTCTGGGGATAGGACCGGGGAGCTGTTTTTT.

V is TRBV6-1 and J is TRBJ1-2; TRBD1 might be the D (6 bases). This CDR3 contains 14 residues. The germline V gene has CDR1 MNHNS and CDR2 SASEGT. The ends were cut back, 7 bases at V and 4 bases at J, with 16 bases in the middle. CDR3 DNA: TGTGCCAGCACTACAGGGAGGAACGGCTATGGCTACACCTTC. Translation: CASTTGRNGYGYTF.

In this sample, this clone turned up once. The chain links TRBV5-1 to TRBJ1-4; perhaps TRBD1 as D (5 bases). V dropped 9 bases and J dropped 5 bases, with 14 bases sitting between them. This CDR3 contains 13 residues. The germline CDR1 and CDR2 sequences are SGHRS and YFSETQ. The CDR3 here is CATRGALNEKLFF. The CDR3 DNA reads as TGCGCCACCCGAGGGGCTCTAAATGAAAAACTGTTTTTT. Full variable domain (remainder filled in from reference TRBV5-1 and TRBJ1-4): KAGVTQTPRYLIKTRGQQVTLSCSPISGHRSVSWYQQTPGQGLQFLFEYFSETQRNKGNFPGRFSGRQFSNSRSEMNVSTLELGDSALYLCATRGALNEKLFFGSGTQLSVL.

The chain has TRBV6-1 and TRBJ2-7; 7 nucleotides line up with TRBD2. The junction had 5 bases not matched to a gene; V was cut back by 7 bases and J by 2 bases. Germline lookup yields CDR1 MNHNS and CDR2 SASEGT. The CDR3 is 13 amino acids. The DNA of the CDR3 is TGTGCCAGCATGGGACTAACACCCTACGAGCAGTACTTC. Translated: CASMGLTPYEQYF.

This clone was seen a single time. This chain uses TRBV5-5 with TRBJ2-1; TRBD2 matches 14 bases. With 1 base clipped from V and 10 bases from J, the junction kept 7 bases outside the gene matches. The CDR3 runs to 16 residues. Germline lookup yields CDR1 SGHKS and CDR2 YYEKEE (reference sequence). CDR3 amino acids: CASSLSSGLAGEEQFF. CDR3 in DNA: TGTGCCAGCAGCTTGTCATCGGGACTAGCGGGAGAAGAGCAGTTCTTC.

The chain employs TRBV27 and TRBJ2-1; the match to TRBD2 covers 10 bases. Germline lookup yields CDR1 MNHEY and CDR2 SMNVEV (reference sequence). Trimming removed 8 bases from V and 8 bases from J; junction bases left unmatched: 24. The CDR3 totals 19 residues. The CDR3 spells CASGPSGVRLAGVVDEQFF. The CDR3 region has the DNA TGTGCCAGCGGCCCCTCGGGGGTTCGCCTAGCGGGAGTTGTAGATGAGCAGTTCTTC.

V and J are TRBV14 and TRBJ2-3; 9 bases fit TRBD2. Germline V gives CDR1 SGHDN, CDR2 FVKESK. The V and J ends lost 1 base and 1 base, in that order; junction bases with no gene match: 9. The CDR3 extends over 18 amino acids. The DNA of the CDR3 is TGTGCCAGCAGCCAAGGGACTAGCGCCAACCTCCGCACAGATACGCAGTATTTT. Its protein is CASSQGTSANLRTDTQYF.

A remark on this clone: The sample contains more than one DNA sequence encoding this CDR3. This chain connects TRBV5-1 to TRBJ2-7; D is possibly TRBD2 (5 bases). The CDR3 spans 16 residues. The V gene's germline CDR1 is SGHRS and CDR2 YFSETQ. Deletions cut 0 bases from V and 7 bases from J, with 20 bases between. In nucleotides, the CDR3 is TGCGCCAGCAGCTTGGTCCCTGGGAACCCCTCGGGAGAGCAGTACTTC. Its protein product is CASSLVPGNPSGEQYF. Full variable domain (outside the CDR3, taken from reference TRBV5-1 and TRBJ2-7): KAGVTQTPRYLIKTRGQQVTLSCSPISGHRSVSWYQQTPGQGLQFLFEYFSETQRNKGNFPGRFSGRQFSNSRSEMNVSTLELGDSALYLCASSLVPGNPSGEQYFGPGTRLTVT.

V is TRBV30 and J is TRBJ1-3; TRBD1 is a possible D gene (5 bases). This CDR3 contains 13 residues. V was shortened by 5 bases and J by 0 bases, with 8 bases between the two germline ends. Germline V gene data show CDR1 as GTSNPN and CDR2 as SVGIG (reference sequence). CDR3 in DNA: TGTGCCTGGCAGGGTCACTCTGGAAACACCATATATTTT. Residues: CAWQGHSGNTIYF.

The V call is TRBV4-1, the J call TRBJ2-7; 12 nucleotides match TRBD1. Losses at the gene ends were 2 bases for V and 3 bases for J; bases not matched to a gene: 5. CDR1 MGHRA and CDR2 YSYEKL come from the germline V gene. CDR3 length: 16 residues. The CDR3 coding sequence is TGCGCCAGCAGCCAATCCCGGGACAGGGGGCTCTACGAGCAGTACTTC. Translating it yields CASSQSRDRGLYEQYF.

J is TRBJ1-2 and V is TRBV4-2; TRBD1 matches at 11 bases. Germline trimming cut 4 bases from V and 8 bases from J; bases unmatched to any gene: 6. Per the germline V gene, CDR1 is LGHNA and CDR2 is YNFKEQ. This CDR3 has 14 amino acids. The chain's CDR3 is CASSPLDRGLGYTF. The CDR3 DNA reads TGTGCCAGCAGCCCACTGGACAGGGGGCTCGGCTACACCTTC.